These 19 T cell receptor beta chains share one sample of origin, sequenced in a study of graft-versus-host responses after intestinal transplantation. The antigens for these receptors are not known. Assay: immunoSEQ multiplex PCR; the TCRdb copy retains only in-frame clones and omits some. Among tens of thousands of clones listed, roughly 91% were seen once. The material sequenced was unstimulated CD8+ T cells sorted from spleen or lymph node cells, taken before intestinal transplant. These TCRs come from a human donor who received an intestinal transplant.

V usage is TRBV19 and J usage is TRBJ2-1; 8 nucleotides match TRBD2. Unmatched junction bases numbered 7, after V lost 5 bases and J lost 4 bases. Germline V gene sequence: CDR1 LNHDA, CDR2 SQIVND (reference sequence). The CDR3 runs 15 residues. CDR3 sequence reads: CASSPGGEPYNEQFF. The CDR3 DNA reads as TGTGCCAGTAGTCCCGGGGGGGAACCTTACAATGAGCAGTTCTTC.

The chain links TRBV27 to TRBJ1-2; 11 nucleotides agree with TRBD1. The V segment lost 4 bases and the J segment 8 bases; nucleotides outside the gene matches: 6. This CDR3 is built from 14 residues. Germline loops: CDR1 MNHEY, CDR2 SMNVEV (reference sequence). The CDR3 bases are TGTGCCAGCAGTTCTGGACAGGGGGCAGTCGGCTACACCTTC. Encoded protein: CASSSGQGAVGYTF.

This rearrangement joins TRBV11-2 to TRBJ2-3, with 7 positions matching TRBD2. Germline values: CDR1 SGHAT, CDR2 FQNNGV. Germline trimming cut 6 bases from V and 0 bases from J; bases unmatched to any gene: 12. The CDR3 is 17 residues long. Here the CDR3 reads CASSPPINGGSTDTQYF. The CDR3 coding sequence is TGTGCCAGCAGTCCACCGATTAACGGGGGGAGCACAGATACGCAGTATTTT.

V and J are TRBV11-2 and TRBJ2-7; 7 positions agree with TRBD1. Germline values: CDR1 SGHAT, CDR2 FQNNGV. After removal of 5 bases from V and 10 bases from J, the junction contained 5 bases not matched to a gene. This CDR3 comprises 11 residues. The CDR3 nucleotides are TGTGCCAGCAGCCCTGACAGGGACCAGTACTTC. It codes for CASSPDRDQYF.

The V and J genes are TRBV30 and TRBJ2-7; D unresolved. Looked up from germline, CDR1 is GTSNPN and CDR2 is SVGIG (reference sequence). V dropped 3 bases and J dropped 6 bases, with 12 bases sitting between them. The CDR3 contains 12 residues. DNA for the CDR3: TGTGCCTGGAGCCTCGGCCCGGGCGAGCAGTACTTC. It codes for CAWSLGPGEQYF.

V usage is TRBV4-3 and J usage is TRBJ1-2; perhaps TRBD1 as D (6 bases). This CDR3 is built from 15 residues. From germline, CDR1 is LGHNA and CDR2 YSLEER. Trimming shortened V by 0 bases and J by 5 bases, and 13 bases separated the two germline ends. Here the CDR3 DNA reads TGCGCCAGCAGCCAAGATAGGGGGTCCCTGTATGGCTACACCTTC. Its protein is CASSQDRGSLYGYTF.

The chain joins TRBV27 to TRBJ2-5; 9 nucleotides line up with TRBD1. CDR1 and CDR2 (germline): MNHEY, SMNVEV (reference sequence). V shed 6 bases and J 5 bases; nucleotides not matched to a gene: 7. The CDR3 runs to 14 residues. In DNA form, the CDR3 reads TGTGCCAGCAGCAAACAGGGGGCTGGGGAGACCCAGTACTTC. Translation gives CASSKQGAGETQYF.

The chain employs TRBV27 and TRBJ1-2, with D possibly being TRBD1 (5 bases). The CDR3 is 13 residues long. Trimming stripped 5 bases from V and 8 bases from J, with 15 bases between. CDR1 is MNHEY and CDR2 is SMNVEV in the germline V gene (reference sequence). The chain's CDR3 is CASSGVASGGYTF. CDR3 nucleotide sequence: TGTGCCAGCAGTGGCGTTGCCTCAGGGGGCTACACCTTC.

V gene TRBV10-3 combines with J gene TRBJ1-4; possible D gene TRBD1, 5 bases. The CDR3 consists of 15 residues. V shed 3 bases and J shed 7 bases, with 15 bases lying between them. CDR1 is ENHRY, CDR2 SYGVKD, per germline. CDR3 sequence (DNA): TGTGCCATCAGTGATTTAAAGGGGCTGGGTGAAAAACTGTTTTTT. It specifies CAISDLKGLGEKLFF.

The chain combines TRBV5-1 with TRBJ2-5, with TRBD2 matching 14 bases. Trimming took 4 bases from V and 1 from J; bases not matched to a gene: 9. The CDR3 runs to 18 residues. CDR1 is SGHRS and CDR2 is YFSETQ in the germline V gene. Here the CDR3 DNA reads TGCGCCAGCAGCGGACTAGCGGGGGGCCATCCGATCCAAGAGACCCAGTACTTC. Its translation: CASSGLAGGHPIQETQYF.

This chain uses TRBV9 with TRBJ1-2; D gene ambiguous. Germline-derived CDR1 and CDR2 are SGDLS and YYNGEE. Between the trimmed V and J ends, which lost 3 bases and 5 bases, there was a span of 17 bases. The CDR3 has 15 amino acids. CDR3 loop: CASSGGPSGSYGYTF. CDR3 DNA sequence: TGTGCCAGCAGCGGCGGACCGAGCGGGTCTTATGGCTACACCTTC.

The chain recombines TRBV7-2 with TRBJ2-3; 10 bases align to TRBD2. CDR1 SGHTA and CDR2 FQGNSA come from the germline V gene. This CDR3 has 17 amino acids. Trimming at V came to 1 base and at J to 0 bases, leaving 4 bases not matched to a gene. The CDR3 nucleotides read TGTGCCAGCAGCTTAGGGACTAGCGGAGGTAGCACAGATACGCAGTATTTT. Its protein is CASSLGTSGGSTDTQYF.

The CDR3 is CATIAGVNEQFF. In DNA, the CDR3 is TGTGCCACCATAGCGGGGGTTAATGAGCAGTTCTTC. The rearrangement uses TRBV6-6 and TRBJ2-1; 9 bases are shared with TRBD2. Trimming took 10 bases from V and 7 from J; bases not matched to a gene: 5. Germline values: CDR1 MNHNY, CDR2 SVGAGI (reference sequence). CDR3 size: 12 residues.

The chain uses TRBV27 and TRBJ2-7; 7 nucleotides agree with TRBD1. This CDR3 spans 14 amino acids. The junction had 10 bases not matched to a gene; V was cut back by 8 bases and J by 3 bases. Germline V lookup: CDR1 MNHEY, CDR2 SMNVEV (reference sequence). The CDR3 loop is CASAYRGTDYEQYF. The CDR3 DNA reads as TGTGCCAGCGCGTACAGGGGCACTGACTACGAGCAGTACTTC.

The chain recombines TRBV7-6 with TRBJ1-3; D possibly corresponds to TRBD1 (5 bases). Trimming left V 0 bases short and J 8 bases short, with 5 bases between. CDR3 size: 12 residues. The germline V gene has CDR1 SGHVS and CDR2 FNYEAQ. Here the CDR3 reads CASSLAGHTIYF. The CDR3 region has the DNA TGTGCCAGCAGCTTAGCGGGGCACACCATATATTTT.

The chain uses TRBV11-2 and TRBJ1-1; possible D gene TRBD1, 6 bases. The V gene lost 4 bases and the J gene lost 3 bases, with 24 bases spanning the gap. Germline values: CDR1 SGHAT, CDR2 FQNNGV. The CDR3 sequence is 18 residues long. CDR3 DNA: TGTGCCAGCAGCTACGTTCGGGGGGCGGGGGCACTAGACACTGAAGCTTTCTTT. Its protein is CASSYVRGAGALDTEAFF. The full variable domain, rest sourced from reference TRBV11-2 and TRBJ1-1, is EAGVAQSPRYKIIEKRQSVAFWCNPISGHATLYWYQQILGQGPKLLIQFQNNGVVDDSQLPKDRFSAERLKGVDSTLKIQPAKLEDSAVYLCASSYVRGAGALDTEAFFGQGTRLTVV.

The gene calls are TRBV4-3 and TRBJ2-1, with D tentatively TRBD2 (5 bases). Germline loops: CDR1 LGHNA, CDR2 YSLEER. The CDR3 has 15 residues. Deletions cut 0 bases from V and 7 bases from J, with 13 bases between. This chain's CDR3 is CASSQDRDSVNEQFF. CDR3 DNA sequence: TGCGCCAGCAGCCAAGATCGGGATAGCGTGAATGAGCAGTTCTTC.

The genes are TRBV5-8 and TRBJ1-1, with no clear D. CDR1 is SGHTS, CDR2 YDEGEE, per germline. The CDR3 consists of 13 residues. Trimming removed 9 bases from V and 3 bases from J, with 15 bases in between. The CDR3 here is CANRRDGDTEAFF. As DNA, the CDR3 is TGTGCCAACAGACGAGACGGGGACACTGAAGCTTTCTTT. Full variable domain (remainder filled in from reference TRBV5-8 and TRBJ1-1): EAGVTQSPTHLIKTRGQQATLRCSPISGHTSVYWYQQALGLGLQFLLWYDEGEERNRGNFPPRFSGRQFPNYSSELNVNALELEDSALYLCANRRDGDTEAFFGQGTRLTVV.

This clone was picked up one time. The chain is built from TRBV27 and TRBJ1-1; D possibly corresponds to TRBD1 (5 bases). Germline V gene data show CDR1 as MNHEY and CDR2 as SMNVEV (reference sequence). Trimming shortened V by 3 bases and J by 1 base, and 6 bases separated the two germline ends. The CDR3 loop spans 13 amino acids. DNA for the CDR3: TGTGCCAGCAGTTTCGGGGGGAACACTGAAGCTTTCTTT. The encoded protein is CASSFGGNTEAFF.